The source of this T cell receptor (beta chain) is a study of human T cells and chemical hapten exposure. The CDR3 runs to 11 residues. Germline V lookup: CDR1 SQVTM, CDR2 ANQGSEA. Between the trimmed V and J ends, which lost 4 bases and 4 bases, there was a span of 7 bases. A remark on this clonotype: Its matching antigen is unknown.

Study findings and constraints: Sensitizing to DPC left TCRs with a frequency above 1 in 1000 unaltered.

Time point described: patch test 1, 2 weeks after DPC sensitization. Documented treatment: therapeutic diphenylcyclopropenone sensitization with weekly scalp DPC. TCRdb passed the RACE reads through MiXCR, listing each CDR3 protein once. Altogether more than 100,000 distinct CDR3 sequences are present, roughly an eighth being singletons, with the ten largest covering over 0.85%. This clonotype originated in a young man with alopecia areata. Some clones in this sample may be carry-over from other donors' samples. The V and J genes are TRBV29-1 and TRBJ1-1; unclear D gene. The specimen comprised whole blood, sampled in connection with sensitization to the hapten diphenylcyclopropenone (DPC). The CDR3 protein is CSVGSTTEAFF. Here the CDR3 DNA reads TGCAGCGTTGGGTCGACCACTGAAGCTTTCTTT.